Below, one T cell receptor (beta chain) is given with its context. Its antigen is still unknown. In germline, CDR1 is SGHTA, CDR2 FQGNSA. The ends were cut back, 1 base at V and 7 bases at J, with 13 bases in the middle. CDR3 size: 14 residues. The PCR made use of 60 Vbeta and 13 Jbeta primers. The repertoire was sequenced with immunoSEQ multiplex PCR; TCRdb's copy has only in-frame clones and lacks some. Here the sample spans 150,000 to 200,000 clones, just under 80% being singletons. This entry is derived from a study of cytomegalovirus exposure and HLA in healthy donors. Overall study results and limits: Among CMV-associated TCR beta chains, most appeared HLA-restricted in a later analysis. Rare TCR sequences predominated, though certain public TCRs were found in many donors.

This clonotype was obtained from a woman aged 50 to 65 in good health and CMV-seropositive. The chain links TRBV7-2 to TRBJ2-5, with a weak D call TRBD2 (6 bases). Sample: PBMCs. CDR3 bases: TGTGCCAGCAGCTTAGGGGACTCAAGGGGGACCCAGTACTTC. This translates into CASSLGDSRGTQYF.